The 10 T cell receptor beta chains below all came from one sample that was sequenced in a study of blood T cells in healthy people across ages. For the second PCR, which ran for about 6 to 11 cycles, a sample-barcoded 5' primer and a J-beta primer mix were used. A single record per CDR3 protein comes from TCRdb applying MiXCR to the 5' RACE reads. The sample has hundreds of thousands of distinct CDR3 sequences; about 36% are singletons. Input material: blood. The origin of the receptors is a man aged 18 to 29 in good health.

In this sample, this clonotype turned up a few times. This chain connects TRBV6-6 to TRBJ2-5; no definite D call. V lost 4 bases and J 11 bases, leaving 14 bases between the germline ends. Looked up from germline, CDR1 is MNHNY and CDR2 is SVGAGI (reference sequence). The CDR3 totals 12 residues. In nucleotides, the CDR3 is TGTGCCAGCAGTTTGGGCAACAATGAGCAGTACTTC. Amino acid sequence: CASSLGNNEQYF.

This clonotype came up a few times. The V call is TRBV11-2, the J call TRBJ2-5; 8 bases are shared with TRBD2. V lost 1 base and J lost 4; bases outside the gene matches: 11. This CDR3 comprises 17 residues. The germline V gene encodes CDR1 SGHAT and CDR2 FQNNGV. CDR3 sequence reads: CASSLVVRGVLGETQYF. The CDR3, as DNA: TGTGCCAGCAGCTTAGTGGTGCGGGGGGTCCTAGGAGAGACCCAGTACTTC.

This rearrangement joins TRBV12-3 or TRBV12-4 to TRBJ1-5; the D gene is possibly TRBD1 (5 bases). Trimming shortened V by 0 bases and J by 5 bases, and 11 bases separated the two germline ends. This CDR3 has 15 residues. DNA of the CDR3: TGTGCCAGCAGTTTAGCAGTAGGGGCTCATCAGCCCCAGCATTTT. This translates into CASSLAVGAHQPQHF.

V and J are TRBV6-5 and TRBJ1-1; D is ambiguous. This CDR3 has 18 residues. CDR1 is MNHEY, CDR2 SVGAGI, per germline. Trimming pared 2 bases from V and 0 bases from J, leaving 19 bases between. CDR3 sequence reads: CASSYRGGFLPLNTEAFF. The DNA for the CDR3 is TGTGCCAGCAGTTACCGAGGAGGGTTTCTCCCCTTGAACACTGAAGCTTTCTTT.

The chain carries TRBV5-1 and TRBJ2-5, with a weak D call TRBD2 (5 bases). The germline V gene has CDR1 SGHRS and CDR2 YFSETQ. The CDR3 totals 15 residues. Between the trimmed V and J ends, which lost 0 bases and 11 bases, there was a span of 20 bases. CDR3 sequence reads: CASSLGGGFYNEQYF. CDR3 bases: TGCGCCAGCAGCTTGGGTGGCGGGTTTTACAATGAGCAGTACTTC.

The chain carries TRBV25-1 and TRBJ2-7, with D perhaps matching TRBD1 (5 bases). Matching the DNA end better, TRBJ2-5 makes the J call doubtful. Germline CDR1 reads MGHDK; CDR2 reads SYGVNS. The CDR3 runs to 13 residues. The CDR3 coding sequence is TGTGCCAGCAGTGAAGGGGCCACGGGGACCCAGTACTTC. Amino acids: CASSEGATGTQYF.

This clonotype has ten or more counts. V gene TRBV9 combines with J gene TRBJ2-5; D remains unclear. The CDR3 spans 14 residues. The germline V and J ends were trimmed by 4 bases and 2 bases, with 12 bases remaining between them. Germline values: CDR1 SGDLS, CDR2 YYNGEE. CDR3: CASSPDIGQETQYF. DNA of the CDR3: TGTGCCAGCAGCCCCGACATCGGACAAGAGACCCAGTACTTC.

CDR3 sequence reads: CAISGTSGAYNEQYF. CDR3 bases: TGTGCCATCAGCGGGACTAGCGGGGCGTACAATGAGCAGTACTTC. The chain links TRBV10-3 to TRBJ2-1; 13 nucleotides match TRBD2. With the DNA end fitting TRBJ2-7 better, the J assignment may be wrong. The CDR3 loop spans 15 amino acids. The V gene's germline CDR1 is ENHRY and CDR2 SYGVKD.

Written as DNA, the CDR3 is TGTGCCAGCAGTTACTCGGGCCCAGTTAATGAAAAACTGTTTTTT. It encodes CASSYSGPVNEKLFF. V usage is TRBV6-5 and J usage is TRBJ1-4; no clear D gene. Between the trimmed V and J ends, which lost 0 bases and 4 bases, there was a span of 9 bases. CDR3 length: 15 amino acids. The V gene's germline CDR1 is MNHEY and CDR2 SVGAGI.

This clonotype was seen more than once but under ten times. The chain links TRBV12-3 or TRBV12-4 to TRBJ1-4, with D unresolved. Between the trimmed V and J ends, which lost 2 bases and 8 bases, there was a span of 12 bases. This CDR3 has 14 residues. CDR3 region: CASSLSEDLEKLFF. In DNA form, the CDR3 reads TGTGCCAGCAGTTTAAGTGAAGACCTAGAAAAACTGTTTTTT.